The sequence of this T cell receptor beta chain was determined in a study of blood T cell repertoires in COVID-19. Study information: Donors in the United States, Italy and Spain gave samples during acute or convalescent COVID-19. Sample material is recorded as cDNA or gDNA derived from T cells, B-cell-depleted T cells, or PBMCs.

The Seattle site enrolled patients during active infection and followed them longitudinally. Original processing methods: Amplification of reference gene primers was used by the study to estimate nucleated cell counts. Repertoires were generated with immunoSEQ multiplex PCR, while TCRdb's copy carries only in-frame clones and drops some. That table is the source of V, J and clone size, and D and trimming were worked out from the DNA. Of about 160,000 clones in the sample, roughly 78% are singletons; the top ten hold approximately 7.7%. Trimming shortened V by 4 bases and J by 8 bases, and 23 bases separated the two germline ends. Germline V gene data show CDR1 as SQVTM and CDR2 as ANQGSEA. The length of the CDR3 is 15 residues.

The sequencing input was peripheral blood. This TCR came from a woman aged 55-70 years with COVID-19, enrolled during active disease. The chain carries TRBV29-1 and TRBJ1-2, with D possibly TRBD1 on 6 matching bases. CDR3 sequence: CSVGRTGKRSRGYTF. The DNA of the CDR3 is TGCAGCGTTGGAAGAACAGGGAAACGTTCGCGGGGCTACACCTTC.